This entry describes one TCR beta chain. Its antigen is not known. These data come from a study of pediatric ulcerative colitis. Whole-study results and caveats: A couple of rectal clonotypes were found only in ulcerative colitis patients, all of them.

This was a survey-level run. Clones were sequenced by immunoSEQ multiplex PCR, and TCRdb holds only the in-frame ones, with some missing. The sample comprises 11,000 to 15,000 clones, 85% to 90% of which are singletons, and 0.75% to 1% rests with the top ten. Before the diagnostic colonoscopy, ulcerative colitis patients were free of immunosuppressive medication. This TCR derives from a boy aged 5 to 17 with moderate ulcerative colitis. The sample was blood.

The CDR3 loop reads CASSMVGLQTDTQYF. CDR3 nucleotides: TGTGCCAGTAGTATGGTGGGCTTGCAAACAGATACGCAGTATTTT. The rearrangement uses TRBV19 and TRBJ2-3; D not resolved. Germline V gene sequence: CDR1 LNHDA, CDR2 SQIVND (reference sequence). CDR3 length: 15 residues. V was pared by 3 bases and J by 3 bases, with 13 bases between.